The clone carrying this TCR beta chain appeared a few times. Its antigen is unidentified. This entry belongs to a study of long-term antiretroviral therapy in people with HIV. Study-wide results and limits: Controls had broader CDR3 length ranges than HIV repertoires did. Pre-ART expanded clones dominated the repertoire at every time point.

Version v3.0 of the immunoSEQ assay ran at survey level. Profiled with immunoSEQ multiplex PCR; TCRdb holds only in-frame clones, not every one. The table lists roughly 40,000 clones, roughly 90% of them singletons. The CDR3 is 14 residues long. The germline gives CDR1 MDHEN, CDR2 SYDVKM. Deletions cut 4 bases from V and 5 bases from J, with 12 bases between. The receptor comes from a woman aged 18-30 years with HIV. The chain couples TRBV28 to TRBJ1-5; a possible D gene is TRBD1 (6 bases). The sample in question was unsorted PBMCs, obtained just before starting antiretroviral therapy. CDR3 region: CASSWVAGDQPQHF. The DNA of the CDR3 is TGTGCCAGCAGTTGGGTGGCAGGGGATCAGCCCCAGCATTTT.